Listed here is a single T cell receptor (beta chain). This clonotype has at least ten counts. The clone's antigen remains unknown. No much larger clonotype is one base removed from it; base qualities were not supplied. Reading the germline V gene gives CDR1 SNHLY and CDR2 FYNNEI. Inclusive of the bounding cysteine and phenylalanine, the CDR3 is 14 residues long. Only CDR3 DNA is held: 42 bases, read in frame from base 1. The junction shows trimming of 7 bases on V and 6 bases on J, and the gene matches do not reach 6 bases of it. TCR repertoires of sorted CD4+ and CD8+ blood T cells from severe aplastic anemia patients and healthy subjects were deep-sequenced in the study. Ficoll-Paque density gradient centrifugation was used to isolate peripheral blood mononuclear cells. Before DNA extraction, CD4+ and CD8+ T cells were sorted with FACS or magnetic beads. TCR beta VDJ combination and CDR3 sequence profiling used genomic DNA as the template. An Illumina HiSeq 2000 was used for TCR repertoire sequencing. The authors' pipeline ran thus. Repertoire assessment relied on Simpson's diversity index, CDR3 size and DJ length profiles, and TRBV/TRBJ rearrangement plots. The most abundant DNA sequence in the deep sequencing data was taken as the immunodominant clone. CDR3 amino acid sequences were screened for sharing across subjects and compared with published repertoires and the VDJdb database. TCRdb trimmed the raw reads at Q25, called clones with MiXCR and kept productive beta chains. One record per CDR3 amino acid sequence lists the most common genes and DNA. What appears here as the V and J calls and clone size reflects TCRdb's work, not the paper's. This sample is represented by some 280,000 distinct CDR3 sequences; around 60% of them were singletons. The top ten hold around 8% of the sample.

The data originate from a study of CD8+CD57+ T cells in acquired aplastic anemia (dated by TCRdb to the late 2010s). The study in broad terms: On average, sorted CD4+ and CD8+ cells yielded approximately 3 ug of extracted DNA, with a range of about 0.18 to 27.4 ug.

Overall study outcomes, separate from this receptor: Patients and healthy controls showed no significant difference in CD8+ Simpson's diversity (P=0.060). Although 25 to 30 CD8+ CDR3 sequences were shared by patients and controls, these sequences appeared highly expressed in patients and within the immunodominant clones of patients.

This sequence originates from a human donor with severe aplastic anemia or a healthy control (not recorded which). Sequenced sample: sorted CD4+, CD8+, or CD8+CD57+ T cells (not recorded which) from PBMCs. The chain employs TRBV2 and TRBJ2-2; 9 middle bases align to TRBD1. For the CDR3, the sequence is CASISQGAAGELFF. The sequenced DNA is TGTGCCAGCATTTCACAGGGGGCGGCCGGGGAGCTGTTTTTT.